The next 5 T cell receptor beta chains were all read from a single sample in a study of blood T cell repertoires in COVID-19. The repertoire was sequenced with immunoSEQ multiplex PCR; TCRdb's copy has only in-frame clones and lacks some. The table records around 430,000 clones, about 87% of them present only once. Sequencing was carried out using peripheral blood. The receptors were gathered from a woman in her forties or fifties with COVID-19, enrolled during active disease.

The genes are TRBV2 and TRBJ2-1; 10 positions agree with TRBD2. V was clipped by 6 bases and J by 4 bases; unmatched bases: 3. The length of the CDR3 is 14 residues. CDR1 is SNHLY and CDR2 is FYNNEI in the germline V gene. CDR3 sequence: CASRLAGPYNEQFF. CDR3 DNA sequence: TGTGCCAGCAGACTAGCGGGGCCTTACAATGAGCAGTTCTTC.

This clone was observed a single time. The V gene is TRBV19, the J gene TRBJ1-2; TRBD1 might be the D (5 bases). The CDR3 is made up of 13 amino acids. The V end was cut by 1 base, the J end by 5 bases, with 8 bases between. CDR1 LNHDA and CDR2 SQIVND come from the germline V gene (reference sequence). In DNA form, the CDR3 reads TGTGCCAGTAGTATAGCGGGGGTTTATGGCTACACCTTC. It codes for CASSIAGVYGYTF.

V usage is TRBV24-1 and J usage is TRBJ2-5; TRBD2 is a possible D gene (6 bases). The length of the CDR3 is 18 residues. V lost 0 bases and J lost 5, with 21 bases in between. Germline V gene lookup returns CDR1 KGHDR and CDR2 SFDVKD. The CDR3 sequence is CATSDLQSGGRGVETQYF. CDR3 nucleotide sequence: TGTGCCACCAGTGATTTGCAAAGTGGGGGGAGAGGTGTGGAGACCCAGTACTTC.

This chain connects TRBV10-1 to TRBJ2-3; the match to TRBD2 covers 11 bases. Per the germline V gene, CDR1 is WNHNN and CDR2 is SYGVQD (reference sequence). The CDR3 is 15 amino acids. V was clipped by 2 bases and J by 5 bases; unmatched bases: 3. The CDR3 DNA sequence: TGCGCCAGCAGTGAGGCTAGCGGGGGGCTAGATACGCAGTATTTT. Its protein is CASSEASGGLDTQYF.

The J gene is TRBJ1-2, the V gene TRBV13; the match to TRBD1 covers 8 bases. The CDR3 is 15 residues long. Trimming at V came to 4 bases and at J to 2 bases, leaving 6 bases not matched to a gene. Germline V gives CDR1 PRHDT, CDR2 FYEKMQ (reference sequence). The CDR3 protein is CASSSPRTGNYGYTF. The CDR3 nucleotides read TGTGCCAGCAGCTCTCCCCGGACAGGGAACTATGGCTACACCTTC. Full variable domain (remainder filled in from reference TRBV13 and TRBJ1-2): AAGVIQSPRHLIKEKRETATLKCYPIPRHDTVYWYQQGPGQDPQFLISFYEKMQSDKGSIPDRFSAQQFSDYHSELNMSSLELGDSALYFCASSSPRTGNYGYTFGSGTRLTVV.